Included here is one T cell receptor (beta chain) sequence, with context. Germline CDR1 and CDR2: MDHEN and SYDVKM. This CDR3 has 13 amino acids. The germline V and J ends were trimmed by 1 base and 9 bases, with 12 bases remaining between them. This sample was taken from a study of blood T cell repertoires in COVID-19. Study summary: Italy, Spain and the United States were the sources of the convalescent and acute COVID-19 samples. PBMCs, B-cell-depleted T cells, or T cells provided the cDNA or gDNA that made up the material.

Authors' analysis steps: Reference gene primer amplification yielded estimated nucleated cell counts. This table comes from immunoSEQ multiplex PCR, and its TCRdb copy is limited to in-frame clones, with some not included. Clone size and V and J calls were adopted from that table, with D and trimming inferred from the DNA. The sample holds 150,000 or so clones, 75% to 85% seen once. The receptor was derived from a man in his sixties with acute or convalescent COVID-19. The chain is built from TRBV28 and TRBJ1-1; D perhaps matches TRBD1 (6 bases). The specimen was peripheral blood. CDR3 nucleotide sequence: TGTGCCAGCAGTTTATCGGGGGGCCGGCAAGCTTTCTTT. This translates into CASSLSGGRQAFF. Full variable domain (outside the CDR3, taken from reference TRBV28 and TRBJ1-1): DVKVTQSSRYLVKRTGEKVFLECVQDMDHENMFWYRQDPGLGLRLIYFSYDVKMKEKGDIPEGYSVSREKKERFSLILESASTNQTSMYLCASSLSGGRQAFFGQGTRLTVV.